This T cell receptor beta chain was recorded in a study of response to subunit inactivated influenza vaccine. Points from the study as a whole: New T cells are recruited in small numbers by each seasonal influenza vaccination, according to the authors' suggestion.

This CDR3 comprises 17 residues. Trimming pared 5 bases from V and 9 bases from J, leaving 26 bases between. CDR1 is SEHNR and CDR2 is FQNEAQ in the germline V gene (reference sequence). TCRdb recomputed calls from the RT-PCR reads with MiXCR, one row per CDR3 protein. The table has a few hundred thousand distinct CDR3 sequences, 14% seen once; the top ten hold around 10%. This clonotype was seen a handful of times. Its antigen is not identified. The V and J genes are TRBV7-9 and TRBJ2-1; the D gene is possibly TRBD2 (6 bases). The TCR originated in a man aged 50 to 60 who received an inactivated influenza vaccine. This specimen was PBMCs from blood, taken approximately 12 days after vaccination. The CDR3 nucleotides read TGTGCCAGCAGCGCGGCGCGTTTGATGCGGCTGGGAGGTGAGCAGTTCTTC. Its translation is CASSAARLMRLGGEQFF.